This TCR beta chain was sequenced during a study of cytotoxic CD8 clonotypes in ibrutinib-treated CLL (dated by TCRdb to the early 2020s). Concerning the study at large: The cohort included some 14 treatment-naive and roughly 10 relapsed/refractory patients; 17 were IGHV unmutated. On average, each sample yielded 255,043 productive templates and about 100,000 productive rearrangements. Cryopreserved peripheral blood mononuclear cells were obtained prior to treatment, at the time of response, and at either disease progression or sustained remission. All remission and progressive disease samples were collected while patients were still receiving ibrutinib. Response samples were obtained after a median of around eleven months of treatment, with a range of roughly 6 to 40 months. Longitudinal samples were available for about 30% of the 86 trial participants. Partial responses were observed in roughly 24 patients and complete responses in 2; after a median follow-up of roughly 72 months, remission was maintained in around 14 patients and progression was observed in approximately 12. Paper-wide results and their limitations: An increase in clonality was observed at ibrutinib response, with clonality remaining stable during sustained remission and falling back toward baseline at progression. Sampling times were not matched between sustained-remission and progressing patients, and lymph node repertoires were not studied. Public clonotypes were found to be uncommon and were observed to contract or remain stable during treatment; the increase in clonality was shown to reflect expansion of private clonotypes at ibrutinib response. Baseline clonality exceeded that of age-matched healthy donors and correlated strongly with circulating CD8+ T-cell counts.

Turning to this clone: What antigen it recognizes has not been identified. The sample holds no much larger clone one base away, and base qualities are not on file.

V and J are trimmed by 4 bases and 0 bases, and the gene matches miss 5 bases of the junction. CDR1 SGHNT and CDR2 YYREEE are derived from the germline V gene (reference sequence). Reading from cysteine to phenylalanine, the CDR3 counts 15 amino acids. The entry retains the CDR3 DNA only, 45 bases that are in frame from base 1. Interpreted using the paper, the time point label stands for: 12 to 13 months on ibrutinib. For TCR beta library preparation, 1.5 to 2 micrograms of genomic DNA was extracted from cryopreserved PBMCs. Longitudinal blood samples from CLL patients on ibrutinib monotherapy underwent high-throughput TCR beta sequencing. The patients took part in an open-label, single-center phase 2 trial of ibrutinib monotherapy. A MiSeq instrument was used for deep resolution sequencing, which targeted depths ranging from 1 in 1 million up to 1 in 200,000 T cells, with coverage averaging 10x for each clonotype. TCR beta libraries were generated with the immunoSEQ hsTCRB Kit. In the paper's pipeline: The data were analyzed with ImmunoSEQ Analyzer and ImmunoSEQ Data Assistant, and V, D and J gene assignments followed IMGT definitions. Clonality was computed as one minus normalized Shannon entropy of productive rearrangement frequencies, ranging from 0 to 1. Only overrepresented clonotypes making up at least 0.05% of each patient's repertoire were included in the public clonotype analysis. About a dozen age-matched healthy donor repertoires from immuneACCESS were used as controls for clonality. TCRdb stores this immuneACCESS table with in-frame sequences only. Part of the clones is absent; in the studies checked, under half of the shortfall reflects unresolved V genes, and no reason is known for the rest. V and J calls and clone size are those listed in that table; D and trimming were worked out from the DNA. The sample table shows 200,000 or so clones, and just under 80% are seen once. The biggest ten clones account for about 10% of the sample.

Recombination joined TRBV5-4 with TRBJ2-3, with TRBD1 matching 7 junction bases. This clonotype was sampled from a human donor with chronic lymphocytic leukemia. Source: PBMCs, taken after 12 months of ibrutinib treatment. The CDR3 in this case is CASSQGGQSTDTQYF. The sequenced DNA is TGTGCCAGCAGCCAAGGGGGCCAGAGCACAGATACGCAGTATTTT.